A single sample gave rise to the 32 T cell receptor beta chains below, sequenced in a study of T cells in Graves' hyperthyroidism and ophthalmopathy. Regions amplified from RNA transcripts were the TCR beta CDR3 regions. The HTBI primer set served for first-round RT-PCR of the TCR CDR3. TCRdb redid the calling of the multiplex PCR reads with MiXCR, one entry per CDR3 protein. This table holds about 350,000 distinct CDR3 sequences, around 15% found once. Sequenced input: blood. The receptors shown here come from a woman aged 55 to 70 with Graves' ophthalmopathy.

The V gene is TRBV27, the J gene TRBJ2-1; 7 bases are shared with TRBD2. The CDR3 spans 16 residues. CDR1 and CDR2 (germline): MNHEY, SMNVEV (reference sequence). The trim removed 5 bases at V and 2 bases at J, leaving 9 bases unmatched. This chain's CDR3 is CASSPPWGRAYNEQFF. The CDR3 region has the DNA TGTGCCAGCAGTCCCCCCTGGGGGAGGGCCTACAATGAGCAGTTCTTC.

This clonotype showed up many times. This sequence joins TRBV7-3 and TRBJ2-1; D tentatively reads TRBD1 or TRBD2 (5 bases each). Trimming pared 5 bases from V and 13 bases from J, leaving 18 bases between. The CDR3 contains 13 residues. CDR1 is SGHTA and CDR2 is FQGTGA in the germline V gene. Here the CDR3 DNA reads TGTGCCAGCAGCCAGGGCGGGCGGACCCCCCAGTTCTTC. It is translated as CASSQGGRTPQFF.

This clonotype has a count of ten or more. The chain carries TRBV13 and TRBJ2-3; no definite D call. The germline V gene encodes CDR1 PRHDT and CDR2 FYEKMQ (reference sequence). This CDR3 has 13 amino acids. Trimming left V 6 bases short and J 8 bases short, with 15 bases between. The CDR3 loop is CASSRPSGVTQYF. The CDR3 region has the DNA TGTGCCAGCAGTCGTCCGTCTGGGGTTACGCAGTATTTT.

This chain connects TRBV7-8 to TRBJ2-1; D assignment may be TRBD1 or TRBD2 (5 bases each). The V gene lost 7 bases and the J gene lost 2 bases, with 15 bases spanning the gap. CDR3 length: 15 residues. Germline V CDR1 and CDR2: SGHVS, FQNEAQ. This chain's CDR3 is CASTHRGPAYNEQFF. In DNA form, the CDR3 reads TGTGCCAGCACCCACCGGGGCCCGGCCTACAATGAGCAGTTCTTC.

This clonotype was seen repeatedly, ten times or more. DNA of the CDR3: TGTGCCAGCAGTTCATCCGGGACAATGATCGCCTACGAGCAGTACTTC. Translating gives CASSSSGTMIAYEQYF. The rearrangement links TRBV6-1 to TRBJ2-7; D perhaps matches TRBD1 (6 bases). V gave up 5 bases and J gave up 2 bases, with 19 bases separating them. The CDR3 is 16 residues long. CDR1 MNHNS and CDR2 SASEGT come from the germline V gene.

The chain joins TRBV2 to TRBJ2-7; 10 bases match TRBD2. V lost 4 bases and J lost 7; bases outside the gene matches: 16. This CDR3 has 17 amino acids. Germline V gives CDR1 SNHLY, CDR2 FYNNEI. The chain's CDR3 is CASSGPTLLAGVGEQYF. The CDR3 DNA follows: TGTGCCAGCAGTGGACCCACTCTCCTAGCGGGAGTTGGAGAGCAGTACTTC.

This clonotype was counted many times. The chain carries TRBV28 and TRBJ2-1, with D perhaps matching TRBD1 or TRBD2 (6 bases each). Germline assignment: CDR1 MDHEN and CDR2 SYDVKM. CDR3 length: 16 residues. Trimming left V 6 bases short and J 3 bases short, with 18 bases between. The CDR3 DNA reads TGTGCCAGCAGCCAAAATCCCGGGGGCTACTACAATGAGCAGTTCTTC. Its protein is CASSQNPGGYYNEQFF.

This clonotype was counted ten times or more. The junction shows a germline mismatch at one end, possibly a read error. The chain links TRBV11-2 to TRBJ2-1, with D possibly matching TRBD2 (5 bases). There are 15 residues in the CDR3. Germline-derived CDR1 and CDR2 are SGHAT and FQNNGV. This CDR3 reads CASARAASDYNEQFF. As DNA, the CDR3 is TGTGCCAGCGCGAGAGCGGCGTCAGATTACAATGAGCAATTCTTC.

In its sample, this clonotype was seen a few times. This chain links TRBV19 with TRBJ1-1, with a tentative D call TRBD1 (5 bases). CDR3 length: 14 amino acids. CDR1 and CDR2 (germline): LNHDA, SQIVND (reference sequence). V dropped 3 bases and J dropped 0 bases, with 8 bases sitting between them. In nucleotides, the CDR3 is TGTGCCAGTAGTATGGGGCAGGTGAACACTGAAGCTTTCTTT. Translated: CASSMGQVNTEAFF.

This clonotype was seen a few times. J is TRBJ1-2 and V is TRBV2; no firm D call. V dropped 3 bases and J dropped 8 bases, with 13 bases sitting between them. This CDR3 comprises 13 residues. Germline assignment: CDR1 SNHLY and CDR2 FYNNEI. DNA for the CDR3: TGTGCCAGCAGTGACGGGCAGCCCGTGGGCTACACCTTC. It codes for CASSDGQPVGYTF.

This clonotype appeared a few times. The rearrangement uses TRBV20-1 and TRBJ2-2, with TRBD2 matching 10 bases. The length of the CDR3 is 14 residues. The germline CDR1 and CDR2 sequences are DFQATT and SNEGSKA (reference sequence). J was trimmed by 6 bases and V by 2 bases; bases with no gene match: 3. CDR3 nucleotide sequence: TGCAGTGCTAGACTAGCGGGAGAGGCCGGGGAGCTGTTTTTT. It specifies CSARLAGEAGELFF.

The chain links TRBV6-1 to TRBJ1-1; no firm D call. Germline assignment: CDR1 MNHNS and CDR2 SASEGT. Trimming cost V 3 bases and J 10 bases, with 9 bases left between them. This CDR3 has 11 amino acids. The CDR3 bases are TGTGCCAGCAGTGAGGCCTCGAGAGCTTTCTTT. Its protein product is CASSEASRAFF.

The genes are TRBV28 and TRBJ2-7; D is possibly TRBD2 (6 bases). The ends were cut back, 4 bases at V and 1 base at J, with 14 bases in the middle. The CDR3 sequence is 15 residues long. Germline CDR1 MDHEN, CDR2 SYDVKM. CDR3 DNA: TGTGCCAGCAGTTCCCCCGCGGGGCCTTCCTACGAGCAGTACTTC. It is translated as CASSSPAGPSYEQYF. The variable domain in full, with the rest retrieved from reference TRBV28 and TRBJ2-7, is DVKVTQSSRYLVKRTGEKVFLECVQDMDHENMFWYRQDPGLGLRLIYFSYDVKMKEKGDIPEGYSVSREKKERFSLILESASTNQTSMYLCASSSPAGPSYEQYFGPGTRLTVT.

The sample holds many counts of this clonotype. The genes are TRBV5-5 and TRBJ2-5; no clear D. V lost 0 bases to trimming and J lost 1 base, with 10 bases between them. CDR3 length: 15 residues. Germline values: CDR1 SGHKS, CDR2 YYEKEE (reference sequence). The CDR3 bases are TGTGCCAGCAGCTTGGGTGGCAGAGCCCAAGAGACCCAGTACTTC. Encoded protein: CASSLGGRAQETQYF.

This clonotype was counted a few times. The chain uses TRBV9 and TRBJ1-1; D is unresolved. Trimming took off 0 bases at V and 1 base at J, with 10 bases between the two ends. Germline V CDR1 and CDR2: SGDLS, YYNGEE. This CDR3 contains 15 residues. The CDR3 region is CASSVVSGENTEAFF. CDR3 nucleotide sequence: TGTGCCAGCAGCGTAGTGTCAGGCGAGAACACTGAAGCTTTCTTT.

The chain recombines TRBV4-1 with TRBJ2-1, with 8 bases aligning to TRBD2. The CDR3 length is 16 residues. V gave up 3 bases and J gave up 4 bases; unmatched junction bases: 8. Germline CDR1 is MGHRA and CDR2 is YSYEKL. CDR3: CASSHRTSRTYNEQFF. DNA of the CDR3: TGCGCCAGCAGCCATCGGACTAGCCGAACATACAATGAGCAGTTCTTC.

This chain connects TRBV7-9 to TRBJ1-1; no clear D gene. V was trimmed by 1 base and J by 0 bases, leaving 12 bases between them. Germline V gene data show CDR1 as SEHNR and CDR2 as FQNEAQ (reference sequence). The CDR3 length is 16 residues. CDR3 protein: CASSLVSGGVNTEAFF. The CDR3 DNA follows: TGTGCCAGCAGCTTAGTTTCGGGAGGCGTGAACACTGAAGCTTTCTTT. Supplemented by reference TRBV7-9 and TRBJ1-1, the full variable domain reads DTGVSQNPRHKITKRGQNVTFRCDPISEHNRLYWYRQTLGQGPEFLTYFQNEAQLEKSRLLSDRFSAERPKGSFSTLEIQRTEQGDSAMYLCASSLVSGGVNTEAFFGQGTRLTVV.

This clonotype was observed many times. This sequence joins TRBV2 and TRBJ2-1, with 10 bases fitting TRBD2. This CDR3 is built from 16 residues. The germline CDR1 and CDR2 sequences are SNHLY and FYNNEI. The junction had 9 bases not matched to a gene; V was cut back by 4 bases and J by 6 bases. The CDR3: CASSGGLAVSINEQFF. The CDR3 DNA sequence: TGTGCCAGCAGTGGTGGACTAGCGGTCAGCATCAATGAGCAGTTCTTC.

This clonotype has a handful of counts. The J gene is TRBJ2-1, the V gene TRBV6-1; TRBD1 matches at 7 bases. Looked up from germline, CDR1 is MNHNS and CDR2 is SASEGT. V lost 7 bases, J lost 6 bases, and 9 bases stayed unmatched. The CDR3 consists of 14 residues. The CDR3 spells CASTMGQQFNEQFF. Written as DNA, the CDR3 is TGTGCCAGCACTATGGGACAGCAGTTCAATGAGCAGTTCTTC.

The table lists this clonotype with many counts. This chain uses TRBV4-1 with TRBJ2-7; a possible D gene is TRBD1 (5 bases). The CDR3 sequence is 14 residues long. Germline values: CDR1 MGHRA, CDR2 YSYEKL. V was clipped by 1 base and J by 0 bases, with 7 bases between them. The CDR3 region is CASSQGGYSYEQYF. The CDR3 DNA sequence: TGCGCCAGCAGCCAAGGGGGCTACTCCTACGAGCAGTACTTC.

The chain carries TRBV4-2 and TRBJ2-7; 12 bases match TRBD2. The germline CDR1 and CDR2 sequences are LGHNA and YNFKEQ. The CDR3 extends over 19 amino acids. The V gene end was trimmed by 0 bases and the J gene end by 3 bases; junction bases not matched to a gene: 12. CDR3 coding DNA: TGTGCCAGCAGCCAAGACTGGTCCTCTAGCGGGAGGGCCGACTACGAGCAGTACTTC. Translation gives CASSQDWSSSGRADYEQYF.

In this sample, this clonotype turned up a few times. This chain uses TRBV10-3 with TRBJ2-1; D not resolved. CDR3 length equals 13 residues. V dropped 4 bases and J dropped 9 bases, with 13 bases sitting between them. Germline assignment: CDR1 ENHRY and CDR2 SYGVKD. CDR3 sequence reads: CAISARTVGEQFF. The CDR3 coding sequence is TGTGCCATCAGTGCCCGGACGGTTGGTGAGCAGTTCTTC.

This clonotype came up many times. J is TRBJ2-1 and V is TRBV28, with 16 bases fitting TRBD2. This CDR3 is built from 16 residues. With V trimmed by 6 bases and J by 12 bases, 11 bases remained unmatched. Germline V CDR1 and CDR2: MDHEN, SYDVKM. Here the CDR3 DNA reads TGTGCCAGCAGCGAGCACGGGACTAGCGGGAGGGCAGGGCAGTTCTTC. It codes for CASSEHGTSGRAGQFF.

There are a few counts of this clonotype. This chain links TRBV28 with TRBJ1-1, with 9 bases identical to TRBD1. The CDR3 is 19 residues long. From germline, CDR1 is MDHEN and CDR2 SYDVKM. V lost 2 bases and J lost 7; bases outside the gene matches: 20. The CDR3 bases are TGTGCCAGCAGTTTAGGAGGTTCGGGTTGGGACAGGGCGTTTGTTGAAGCTTTCTTT. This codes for CASSLGGSGWDRAFVEAFF.

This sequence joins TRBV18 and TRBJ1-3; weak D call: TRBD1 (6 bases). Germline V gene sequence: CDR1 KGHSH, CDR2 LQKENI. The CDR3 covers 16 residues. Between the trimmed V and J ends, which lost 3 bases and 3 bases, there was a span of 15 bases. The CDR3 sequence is CASSPFLPDSGNTIYF. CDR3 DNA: TGTGCCAGCTCACCCTTTTTGCCGGACAGTGGAAACACCATATATTTT.

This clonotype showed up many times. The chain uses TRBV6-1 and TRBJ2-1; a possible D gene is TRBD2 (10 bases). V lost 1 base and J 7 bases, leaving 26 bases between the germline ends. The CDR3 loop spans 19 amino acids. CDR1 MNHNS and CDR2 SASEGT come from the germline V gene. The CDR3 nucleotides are TGTGCCAGCAGTGAAGTACAGGGGGCGCCTAGCGGGAGTCTGAATGAGCAGTTCTTC. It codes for CASSEVQGAPSGSLNEQFF.

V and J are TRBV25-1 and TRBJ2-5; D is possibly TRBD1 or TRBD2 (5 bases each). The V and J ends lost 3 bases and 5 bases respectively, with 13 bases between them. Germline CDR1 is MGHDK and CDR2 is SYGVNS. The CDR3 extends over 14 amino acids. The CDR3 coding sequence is TGTGCCAGCAGTGATCAGGGAGTTTATGAGACCCAGTACTTC. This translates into CASSDQGVYETQYF.

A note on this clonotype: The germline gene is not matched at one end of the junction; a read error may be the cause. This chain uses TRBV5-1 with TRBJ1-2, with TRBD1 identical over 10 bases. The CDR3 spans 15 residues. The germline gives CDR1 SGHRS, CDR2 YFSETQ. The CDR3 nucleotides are TGTGCCAGCAGGTTGACAGGGGGCTACAACTATGGCTACACCTTC. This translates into CASRLTGGYNYGYTF.

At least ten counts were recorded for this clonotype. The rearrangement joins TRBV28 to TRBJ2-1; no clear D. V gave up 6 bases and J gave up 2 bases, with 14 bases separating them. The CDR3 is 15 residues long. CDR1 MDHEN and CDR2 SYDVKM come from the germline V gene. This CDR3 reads CASRSGSFPYNEQFF. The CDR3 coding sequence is TGTGCCAGCAGATCGGGTAGTTTTCCCTACAATGAGCAGTTCTTC.

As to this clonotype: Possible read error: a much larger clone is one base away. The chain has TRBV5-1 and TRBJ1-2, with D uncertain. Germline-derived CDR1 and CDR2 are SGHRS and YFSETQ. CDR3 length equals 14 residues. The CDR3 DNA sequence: TGCGCCAGCAGCTTGGATGCGGGGAACTGTGGCTACACCTTC. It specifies CASSLDAGNCGYTF.

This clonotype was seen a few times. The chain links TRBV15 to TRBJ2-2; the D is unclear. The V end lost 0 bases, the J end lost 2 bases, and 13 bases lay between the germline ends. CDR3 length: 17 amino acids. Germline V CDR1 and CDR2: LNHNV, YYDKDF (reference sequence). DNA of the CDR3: TGTGCCACCAGCAGAGATTTCAGTGTCGGCAACACCGGGGAGCTGTTTTTT. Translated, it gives CATSRDFSVGNTGELFF.

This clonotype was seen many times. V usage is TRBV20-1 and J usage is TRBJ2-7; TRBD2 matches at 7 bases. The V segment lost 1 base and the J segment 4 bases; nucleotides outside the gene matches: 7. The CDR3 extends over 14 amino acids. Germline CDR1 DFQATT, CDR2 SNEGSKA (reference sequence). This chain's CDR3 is CSARVAPGRYEQYF. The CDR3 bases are TGCAGTGCTAGAGTCGCTCCCGGGAGGTACGAGCAGTACTTC.